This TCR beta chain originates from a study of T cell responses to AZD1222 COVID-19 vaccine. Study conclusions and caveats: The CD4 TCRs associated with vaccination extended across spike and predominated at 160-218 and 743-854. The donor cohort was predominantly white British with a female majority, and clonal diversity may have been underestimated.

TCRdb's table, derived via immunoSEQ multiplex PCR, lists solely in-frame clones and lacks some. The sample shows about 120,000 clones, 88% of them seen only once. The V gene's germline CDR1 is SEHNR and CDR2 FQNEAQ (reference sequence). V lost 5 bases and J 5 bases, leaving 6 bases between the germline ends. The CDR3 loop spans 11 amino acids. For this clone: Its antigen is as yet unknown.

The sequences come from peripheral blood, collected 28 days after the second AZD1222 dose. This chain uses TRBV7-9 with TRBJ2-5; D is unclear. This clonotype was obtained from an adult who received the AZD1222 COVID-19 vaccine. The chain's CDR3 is CASSPMETQYF. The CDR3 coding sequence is TGTGCCAGCAGCCCCATGGAGACCCAGTACTTC.